This T cell receptor (beta chain) was captured by sequencing in a study of OX40 agonist ivuxolimab in advanced cancers. This CDR3 is 16 amino acids long. With 4 bases clipped from V and 4 bases from J, the junction kept 11 bases outside the gene matches. Germline CDR1 is SGHRS and CDR2 is YFSETQ. As to this clone: Its target is unknown.

Study-wide results and caveats: In the expanded peripheral T cells, antigen specificity was never determined.

Repertoires were generated with immunoSEQ multiplex PCR, while TCRdb's copy carries only in-frame clones and drops some. The table lists about 33,000 clones, approximately 80% of them singletons. Peripheral blood came from all dose cohorts at three timepoints. The source was CD4+ or CD8+ T cells sorted from blood, collected in a trial of the OX40 agonist ivuxolimab. The rearrangement joins TRBV5-1 to TRBJ2-3; TRBD2 agrees at 8 bases. The clonotype was recovered from an adult with an advanced solid tumor such as melanoma, head and neck, liver or kidney cancer. CDR3 sequence reads: CASSLTSGALPDTQYF. The DNA of the CDR3 is TGCGCCAGCAGCCTAACTAGCGGAGCCCTCCCAGATACGCAGTATTTT.